This T cell receptor beta chain derives from a study of identical twins. TCRdb re-called the 5' RACE reads with MiXCR, one entry per CDR3 protein. The profile covers about 660,000 distinct CDR3 sequences, with 8% to 9% appearing a single time and around 0.98% taken by the ten largest. The CDR3 consists of 14 residues. Each donor (without exception) was a healthy Caucasian. The sample also formed part of further work on yellow fever vaccine responses in identical twins.

Sequencing input: PBMCs. V and J are TRBV21-1 and TRBJ1-1. TRBV21-1 is tagged as a pseudogene. This sequence was found in a woman between 18 and 29 years old in good health. CDR3: CASSKVVQNTEAFF. CDR3 DNA: TGTGCCAGCAGCAAAGTGGTGCAGAACACTGAAGCTTTCTTT.